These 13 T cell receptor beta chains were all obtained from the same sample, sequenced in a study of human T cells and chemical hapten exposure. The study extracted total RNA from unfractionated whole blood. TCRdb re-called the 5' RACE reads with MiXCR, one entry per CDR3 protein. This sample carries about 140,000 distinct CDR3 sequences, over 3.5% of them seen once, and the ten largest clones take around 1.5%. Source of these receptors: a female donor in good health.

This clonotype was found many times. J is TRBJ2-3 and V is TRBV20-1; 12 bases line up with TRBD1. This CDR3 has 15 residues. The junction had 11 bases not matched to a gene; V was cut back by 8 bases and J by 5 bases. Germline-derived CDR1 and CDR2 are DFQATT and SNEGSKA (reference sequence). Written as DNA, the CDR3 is TGCAGTTCCCCCGGGACAGGGGGCTTAGTAGATACGCAGTATTTT. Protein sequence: CSSPGTGGLVDTQYF.

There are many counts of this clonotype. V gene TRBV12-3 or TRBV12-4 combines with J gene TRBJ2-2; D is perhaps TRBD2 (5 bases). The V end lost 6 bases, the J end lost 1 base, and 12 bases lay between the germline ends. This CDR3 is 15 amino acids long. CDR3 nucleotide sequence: TGTGCCAGCAGCAGAGCGGCGCTGAACACCGGGGAGCTGTTTTTT. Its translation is CASSRAALNTGELFF.

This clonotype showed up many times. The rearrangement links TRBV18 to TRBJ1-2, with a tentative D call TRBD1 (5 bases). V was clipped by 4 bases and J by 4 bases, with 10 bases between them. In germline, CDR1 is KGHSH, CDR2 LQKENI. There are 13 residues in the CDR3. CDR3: CASSRGESYGYTF. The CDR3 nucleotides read TGTGCCAGCTCACGGGGGGAGAGCTATGGCTACACCTTC.

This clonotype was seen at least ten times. The CDR3 DNA is TGTGCCAGCAGCTCACAGGGAGGGGGTACTGAAGCTTTCTTT. This translates into CASSSQGGGTEAFF. V and J are TRBV7-2 and TRBJ1-1, with a weak D call TRBD1 (6 bases). The V end was cut by 4 bases, the J end by 5 bases, with 14 bases between. The CDR3 runs to 14 residues. CDR1 and CDR2 (germline): SGHTA, FQGNSA. Supplemented by reference TRBV7-2 and TRBJ1-1, the full variable domain reads GAGVSQSPSNKVTEKGKDVELRCDPISGHTALYWYRQSLGQGLEFLIYFQGNSAPDKSGLPSDRFSAERTGGSVSTLTIQRTQQEDSAVYLCASSSQGGGTEAFFGQGTRLTVV.

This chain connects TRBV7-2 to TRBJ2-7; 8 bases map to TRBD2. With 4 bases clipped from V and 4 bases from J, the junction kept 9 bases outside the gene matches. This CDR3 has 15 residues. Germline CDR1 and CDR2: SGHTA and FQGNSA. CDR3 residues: CASSSRAGEGYEQYF. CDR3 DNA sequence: TGTGCCAGCAGCTCACGAGCGGGGGAAGGGTACGAGCAGTACTTC.

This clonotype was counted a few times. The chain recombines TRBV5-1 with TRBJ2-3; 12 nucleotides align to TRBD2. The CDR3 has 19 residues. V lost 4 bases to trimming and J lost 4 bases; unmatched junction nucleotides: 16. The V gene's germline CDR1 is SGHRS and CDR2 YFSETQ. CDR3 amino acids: CASSPLAGGPIIPPDTQYF. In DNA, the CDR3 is TGCGCCAGCAGCCCGCTAGCGGGGGGGCCAATAATACCCCCAGATACGCAGTATTTT.

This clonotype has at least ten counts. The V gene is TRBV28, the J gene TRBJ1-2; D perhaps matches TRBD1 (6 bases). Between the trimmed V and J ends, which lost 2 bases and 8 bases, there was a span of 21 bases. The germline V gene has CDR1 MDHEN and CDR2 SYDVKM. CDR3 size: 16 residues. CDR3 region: CASSLASRDIQAGYTF. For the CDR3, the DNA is TGTGCCAGCAGTTTAGCCTCCCGGGACATTCAGGCAGGCTACACCTTC.

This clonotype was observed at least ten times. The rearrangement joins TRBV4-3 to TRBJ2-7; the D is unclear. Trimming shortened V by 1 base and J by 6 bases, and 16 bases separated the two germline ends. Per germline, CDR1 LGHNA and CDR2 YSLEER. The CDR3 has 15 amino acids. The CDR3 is CASSQVMSGLGEQYF. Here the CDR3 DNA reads TGCGCCAGCAGCCAAGTCATGTCAGGCCTCGGCGAGCAGTACTTC.

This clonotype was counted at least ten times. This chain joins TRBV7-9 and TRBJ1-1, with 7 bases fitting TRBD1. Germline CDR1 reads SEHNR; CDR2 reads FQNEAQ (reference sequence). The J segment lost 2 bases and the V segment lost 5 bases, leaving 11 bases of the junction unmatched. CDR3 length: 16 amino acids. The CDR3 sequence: CASSPPGQRKNTEAFF. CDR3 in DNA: TGTGCCAGCAGCCCCCCGGGACAGCGAAAAAACACTGAAGCTTTCTTT.

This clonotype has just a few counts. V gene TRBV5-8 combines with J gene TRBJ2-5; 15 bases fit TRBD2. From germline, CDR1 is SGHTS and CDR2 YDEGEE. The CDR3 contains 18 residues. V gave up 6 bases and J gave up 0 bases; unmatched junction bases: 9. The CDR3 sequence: CASTKGLAGGPYQETQYF. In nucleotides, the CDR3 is TGTGCCAGCACCAAAGGACTAGCGGGGGGGCCGTACCAAGAGACCCAGTACTTC.

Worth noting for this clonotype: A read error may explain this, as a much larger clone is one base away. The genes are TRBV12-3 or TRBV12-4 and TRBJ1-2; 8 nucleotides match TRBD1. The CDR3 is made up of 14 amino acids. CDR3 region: CASSLLGQGNGDTF. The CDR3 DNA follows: TGTGCCAGCAGTTTACTTGGACAGGGAAATGGCGACACCTTC.

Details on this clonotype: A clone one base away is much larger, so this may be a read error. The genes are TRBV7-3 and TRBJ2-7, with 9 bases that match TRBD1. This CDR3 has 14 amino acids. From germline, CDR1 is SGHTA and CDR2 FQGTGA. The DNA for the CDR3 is TGTGTCAGCAGGCTGACAGGGGGCTCCTACGAGCAGTACTTC. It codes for CVSRLTGGSYEQYF.

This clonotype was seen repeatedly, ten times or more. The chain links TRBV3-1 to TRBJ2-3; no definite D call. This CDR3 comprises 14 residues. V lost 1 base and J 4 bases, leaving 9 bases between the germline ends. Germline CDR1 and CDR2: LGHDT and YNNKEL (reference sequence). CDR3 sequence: CASSQAPSSDTQYF. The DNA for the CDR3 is TGTGCCAGCAGCCAAGCTCCTAGTTCAGATACGCAGTATTTT.